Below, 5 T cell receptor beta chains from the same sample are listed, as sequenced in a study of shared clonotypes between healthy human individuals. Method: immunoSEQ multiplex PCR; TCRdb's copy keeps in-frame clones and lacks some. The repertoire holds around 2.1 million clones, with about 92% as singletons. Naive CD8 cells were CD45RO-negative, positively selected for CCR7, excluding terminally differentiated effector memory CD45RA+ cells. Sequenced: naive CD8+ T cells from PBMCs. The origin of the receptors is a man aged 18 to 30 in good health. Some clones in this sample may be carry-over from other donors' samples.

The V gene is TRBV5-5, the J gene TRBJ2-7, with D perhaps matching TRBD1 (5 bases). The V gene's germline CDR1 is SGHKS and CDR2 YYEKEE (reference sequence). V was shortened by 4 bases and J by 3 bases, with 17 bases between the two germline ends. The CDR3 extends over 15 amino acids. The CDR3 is CASSLGARENYEQYF. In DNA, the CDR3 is TGTGCCAGCAGCCTAGGGGCCCGTGAGAACTACGAGCAGTACTTC.

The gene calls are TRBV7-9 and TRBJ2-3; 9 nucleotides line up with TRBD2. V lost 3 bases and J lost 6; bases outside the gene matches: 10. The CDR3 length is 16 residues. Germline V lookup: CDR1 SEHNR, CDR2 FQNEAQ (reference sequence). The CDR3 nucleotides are TGTGCCAGCAGCTTCACGGGTGCGAGCGGGAGGGATACGCAGTATTTT. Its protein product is CASSFTGASGRDTQYF.

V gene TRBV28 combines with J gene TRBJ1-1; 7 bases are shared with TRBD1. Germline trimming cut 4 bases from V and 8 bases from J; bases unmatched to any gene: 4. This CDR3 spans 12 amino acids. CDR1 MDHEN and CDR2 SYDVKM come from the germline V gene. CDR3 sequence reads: CASSYYRGEAFF. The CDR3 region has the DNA TGTGCCAGCAGTTACTACAGGGGCGAAGCTTTCTTT.

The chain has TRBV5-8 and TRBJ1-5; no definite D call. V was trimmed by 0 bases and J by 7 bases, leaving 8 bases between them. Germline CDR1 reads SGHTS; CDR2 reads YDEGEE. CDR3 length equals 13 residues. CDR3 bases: TGTGCCAGCAGCTTGGCCGGTTGGCAGCCCCAGCATTTT. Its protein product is CASSLAGWQPQHF.

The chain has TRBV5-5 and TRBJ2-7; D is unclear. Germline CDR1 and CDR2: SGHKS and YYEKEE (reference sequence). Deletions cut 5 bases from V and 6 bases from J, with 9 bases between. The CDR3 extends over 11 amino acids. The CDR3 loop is CASRQLGEQYF. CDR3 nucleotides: TGTGCCAGCAGACAGCTAGGCGAGCAGTACTTC.